This TCR beta chain was found in a study of sequential checkpoint blockade in melanoma. Study details: Patients were randomized 1:1 to nivolumab-then-ipilimumab or ipilimumab-then-nivolumab first-line. Each arm's sequence ended with maintenance nivolumab.

The method was immunoSEQ multiplex PCR; TCRdb's version includes in-frame clones alone and lacks a portion of them. The sample carries 15,000 to 20,000 clones, approximately 80% recorded once. Treatment defined: randomized to nivolumab then ipilimumab (arm A) or the reverse (arm B). Patients had received no earlier DNA-damaging chemotherapy. The V and J ends lost 4 bases and 11 bases, in that order; junction bases with no gene match: 4. This CDR3 has 12 amino acids. Germline assignment: CDR1 SGHRS and CDR2 YFSETQ. This clone was seen once. The receptor was isolated from a human donor with melanoma. Specimen: CD8+ T cells sorted from blood (inferred from file names), collected from a patient given nivolumab and ipilimumab in sequence. This chain links TRBV5-1 with TRBJ2-1; 9 nucleotides align to TRBD2. CDR3: CASSPLAGKQFF. CDR3 DNA sequence: TGCGCCAGCAGCCCGCTAGCGGGAAAGCAGTTCTTC. Variable domain in full (rest from reference TRBV5-1 and TRBJ2-1): KAGVTQTPRYLIKTRGQQVTLSCSPISGHRSVSWYQQTPGQGLQFLFEYFSETQRNKGNFPGRFSGRQFSNSRSEMNVSTLELGDSALYLCASSPLAGKQFFGPGTRLTVL.